This is a list of T cell receptor beta chains from one sample in a study of blood T cells in healthy people across ages. TCRdb reanalysed the 5' RACE reads using MiXCR and keeps one entry per CDR3 protein. Here the sample spans hundreds of thousands of distinct CDR3 sequences, about 45% being singletons. The material sequenced was blood. The receptors shown here come from an older man in good health. The CDR3 runs from the conserved cysteine through the conserved F or W. A D gene is named only where the DNA matches it firmly. Rows may omit the clone size; those that give it use once, few, many or a size class.

-	TRBV29-1	-	TRBJ2-5	14	CSVAEGARGETQYF	TGCAGCGTTGCCGAGGGGGCGCGGGGAGAGACCCAGTACTTC
-	TRBV11-1	-	TRBJ2-1	14	CASSPDSVYNEQFF	TGTGCCAGCAGCCCGGACAGCGTCTACAATGAGCAGTTCTTC
-	TRBV6-6	many	TRBJ1-5	17	CASSYGPYRASNQPQHF	TGTGCCAGCAGTTACGGACCATACAGGGCTAGCAATCAGCCCCAGCATTTT
TRBD2	TRBV20-1	-	TRBJ2-1	18	CSARGRTSGINSYNEQFF	TGCAGTGCTAGAGGGAGGACTAGCGGGATCAACTCCTACAATGAGCAGTTCTTC
-	TRBV5-1	-	TRBJ2-7	15	CASSLAGDPRHEQYF	TGCGCCAGCAGCTTGGCCGGGGACCCGAGGCACGAGCAGTACTTC
TRBD1	TRBV11-2	few	TRBJ2-2	16	CASSFAGTGRNGELFF	TGTGCCAGCAGCTTTGCCGGGACAGGGAGGAACGGGGAGCTGTTTTTT
TRBD2	TRBV6-2/TRBV6-3	-	TRBJ2-5	16	CASSSLAGGVQETQYF	TGTGCCAGCAGTTCTCTAGCGGGAGGAGTCCAAGAGACCCAGTACTTC
TRBD1	TRBV7-3	once	TRBJ2-7	15	CASSSPTGISYEQYF	TGTGCCAGCAGCTCCCCGACAGGGATCTCCTACGAGCAGTACTTC
-	TRBV4-1	-	TRBJ1-2	15	CASSQPGGVRGGYTF	TGCGCCAGCAGCCAACCCGGGGGAGTCAGGGGAGGCTACACCTTC
-	TRBV5-1	few	TRBJ2-1	15	CASSSFRDRNNEQFF	TGCGCCAGCAGCTCCTTCCGGGACCGTAACAATGAGCAGTTCTTC
TRBD2	TRBV7-9	few	TRBJ2-1	16	CASSLGTSGRADEQFF	TGTGCCAGCAGCTTAGGGACTAGCGGGAGAGCGGATGAGCAGTTCTTC
-	TRBV28	-	TRBJ2-7	14	CASSTYSSSYEQYF	TGTGCCAGCAGTACCTATAGCAGCTCCTACGAGCAGTACTTC
-	TRBV29-1	-	TRBJ2-7	14	CSVEDPVRNYEQYF	TGCAGCGTTGAAGATCCTGTTAGAAACTACGAGCAGTACTTC
TRBD1	TRBV5-1	once	TRBJ2-5	15	CASSLTGTGEETQYF	TGCGCCAGCAGCCTCACCGGGACAGGGGAAGAGACCCAGTACTTC
-	TRBV5-5	-	TRBJ2-4	12	CASSSSLLEQYF	TGTGCCAGCAGCTCGAGCCTTCTGGAGCAGTACTTC
-	TRBV28	-	TRBJ2-1	14	CASRAGTPYNEQFF	TGTGCCAGCAGGGCCGGGACACCCTACAATGAGCAGTTCTTC
-	TRBV2	-	TRBJ1-2	14	CASSENRSNYGYTF	TGTGCCAGCAGTGAAAACAGGTCAAACTATGGCTACACCTTC
TRBD1	TRBV20-1	few	TRBJ1-2	13	CSATGTGIEGYTF	TGCAGTGCTACCGGGACAGGGATAGAAGGCTACACCTTC
TRBD2	TRBV10-1	-	TRBJ2-5	14	CASSEGLAGETQYF	TGCGCCAGCAGTGAGGGACTAGCTGGCGAGACCCAGTACTTC
-	TRBV20-1	-	TRBJ2-4	15	CSAGARGLAKNIQYF	TGCAGTGCTGGGGCTAGGGGGTTGGCCAAAAACATTCAGTACTTC
-	TRBV27	-	TRBJ1-5	13	CASRFDSNQPQHF	TGTGCCAGCAGATTTGATAGCAATCAGCCCCAGCATTTT
-	TRBV5-1	-	TRBJ2-7	15	CASSPRASSTYEQYF	TGCGCCAGCAGCCCCAGGGCTTCAAGTACCTACGAGCAGTACTTC
TRBD1	TRBV20-1	-	TRBJ1-5	14	CSAGGQESNQPQHF	TGCAGTGCGGGAGGACAGGAGAGCAATCAGCCCCAGCATTTT
-	TRBV7-8	many	TRBJ2-7	11	CASSPRDEQYF	TGTGCCAGCAGCCCTCGCGATGAGCAGTACTTC
TRBD2	TRBV6-6	-	TRBJ2-2	16	CASSYPTSGRAGELFF	TGTGCCAGCAGTTACCCGACTAGCGGGAGGGCCGGGGAGCTGTTTTTT
-	TRBV20-1	-	TRBJ1-1	13	CSARWTENTEAFF	TGCAGTGCTAGGTGGACAGAGAACACTGAAGCTTTCTTT
TRBD2	TRBV4-3	once	TRBJ2-3	16	CASSQVAGGSTDTQYF	TGCGCCAGCAGCCAAGTAGCGGGAGGGAGCACAGATACGCAGTATTTT
-	TRBV6-6	-	TRBJ2-1	13	CASSWSPRNEQFF	TGTGCCAGCAGTTGGTCGCCCCGCAATGAGCAGTTCTTC
TRBD1	TRBV20-1	-	TRBJ2-7	13	CSASLGQHYEQYF	TGCAGTGCTAGTTTGGGACAGCACTACGAGCAGTACTTC
-	TRBV6-6	-	TRBJ2-3	15	CASISRGGSTDTQYF	TGTGCCAGCATCTCACGGGGCGGGAGCACAGATACGCAGTATTTT
-	TRBV19	-	TRBJ2-4	15	CASSTRESRKNIQYF	TGTGCCAGTAGTACCCGGGAATCCCGAAAAAACATTCAGTACTTC
-	TRBV20-1	few	TRBJ1-6	14	CSAPDRGSNSPLHF	TGCAGTGCTCCTGATCGAGGCAGTAATTCACCCCTCCACTTT
TRBD1	TRBV29-1	few	TRBJ2-1	13	CSSWDRGYNEQFF	TGCAGCTCATGGGACAGGGGCTACAATGAGCAGTTCTTC
-	TRBV9	-	TRBJ2-2	15	CASSWTSDNTGELFF	TGTGCCAGCAGCTGGACAAGCGACAACACCGGGGAGCTGTTTTTT
TRBD2	TRBV13	-	TRBJ2-1	18	CASSLGAGGAGTYNEQFF	TGTGCCAGCAGCTTAGGAGCGGGAGGGGCAGGAACCTACAATGAGCAGTTCTTC
TRBD1	TRBV3-1	-	TRBJ2-2	15	CASSPMDRGSGELFF	TGTGCCAGCAGCCCAATGGACAGGGGGAGCGGGGAGCTGTTTTTT
TRBD2	TRBV7-3	-	TRBJ2-3	16	CASSAQYSGSADTQYF	TGTGCCAGCAGCGCCCAATATAGCGGGAGTGCAGATACGCAGTATTTT
-	TRBV5-1	many	TRBJ2-1	15	CASSLTGSSYNEQFF	TGTGCCAGCAGTCTGACTGGTAGCTCCTACAATGAGCAGTTCTTC
TRBD2	TRBV20-1	-	TRBJ2-2	14	CSANSGRGTGELFF	TGCAGTGCCAATAGCGGGAGAGGCACCGGGGAGCTGTTTTTT
TRBD1	TRBV4-2	-	TRBJ2-7	16	CASSQDRGPRGYEQYF	TGTGCCAGCAGCCAAGATAGGGGGCCACGGGGCTACGAGCAGTACTTC